This T cell receptor beta chain is drawn from a study of cytomegalovirus exposure and HLA in healthy donors. V lost 3 bases and J lost 4, with 17 bases in between. Germline-derived CDR1 and CDR2 are LNHNV and YYDKDF (reference sequence). The CDR3 length is 16 residues. Donors consisted of healthy bone marrow donors. It was with 60 Vbeta and 13 Jbeta primers that the PCR ran. Authors' analysis steps: In a later analysis, of 80 million or so unique beta chains, some 10 million appeared in at least two donors. Method: immunoSEQ multiplex PCR; TCRdb's copy keeps in-frame clones and lacks some. Clone size and V and J calls were adopted from that table, with D and trimming inferred from the DNA. The table includes 70,000 to 90,000 clones, 60% to 75% detected once. The sample holds one count of this clone. Its target is unknown. Overall study findings and caveats: Later analysis associated a missense DCLRE1C variant with TCR beta V- and J-gene trimming.

V gene TRBV15 combines with J gene TRBJ2-3; D perhaps matches TRBD2 (7 bases). This clonotype originated in a man between 35 and 55 years old in good health and CMV-seropositive. Material for sequencing was PBMCs. The CDR3: CATSSLGGGAADTQYF. CDR3 nucleotide sequence: TGTGCCACCAGCAGCCTTGGTGGGGGGGCGGCAGATACGCAGTATTTT.